A selection of T cell receptor beta chains follows, all from one sample in a study of beta chain features in type 1 diabetes. Assay used: immunoSEQ multiplex PCR; TCRdb lists only in-frame clones, some missing. Here the sample spans fewer than 350,000 clones, less than 20% being singletons. The sequenced material came from naive CD4+ T cells from blood. All receptors come from a woman under 30 in good health. CDR3s include the opening cysteine and the closing phenylalanine or tryptophan. D genes are given only for firm matches. For some rows the clone size is stated as once, few or many, or as a class when expanded; others skip it.

v_gene	j_gene	d_gene	abundance	len	CDR3aa	CDR3nt
TRBV5-4	TRBJ2-7	TRBD2	few	15	CASSLEASGSSEQYF	TGTGCCAGCAGCTTGGAGGCTAGCGGGAGTTCGGAGCAGTACTTC
TRBV30	TRBJ2-3	.	few	16	CAWSVRGRISTDTQYF	TGTGCCTGGAGTGTACGAGGTCGCATTAGCACAGATACGCAGTATTTT
TRBV7-8	TRBJ2-7	TRBD1	.	16	CASSSPGQGAAYEQYF	TGTGCCAGCAGCTCGCCGGGACAGGGGGCAGCCTACGAGCAGTACTTC
TRBV10-3	TRBJ2-7	.	few	13	CAISESGSYEQYF	TGTGCCATCAGTGAGAGCGGCTCCTACGAGCAGTACTTC
TRBV5-1	TRBJ2-7	TRBD1	few	14	CASSLDTGAPTQYF	TGCGCCAGCAGCTTGGACACAGGGGCCCCCACGCAGTACTTC
TRBV30	TRBJ1-5	.	.	13	CAWSGMGNQPQHF	TGTGCCTGGTCGGGTATGGGCAATCAGCCCCAGCATTTT
TRBV5-1	TRBJ2-3	TRBD2	.	18	CASSLVSSGGIRTDTQYF	TGCGCCAGCAGCTTGGTCAGTAGCGGGGGAATTAGGACAGATACGCAGTATTTT
TRBV7-6	TRBJ1-5	.	few	15	CASSLGHGSNQPQHF	TGTGCCAGCAGCTTAGGACACGGAAGCAATCAGCCCCAGCATTTT
TRBV7-9	TRBJ2-7	.	few	14	CASTYTGSSYEQYF	TGTGCCAGCACTTACACAGGGAGCTCCTACGAGCAGTACTTC
TRBV19	TRBJ2-3	.	.	14	CASSIDTRTDTQYF	TGTGCCAGTAGTATAGATACACGCACAGATACGCAGTATTTT
TRBV30	TRBJ2-5	.	few	10	CAWGRETQYF	TGTGCCTGGGGGAGGGAGACCCAGTACTTC
TRBV20-1	TRBJ2-4	TRBD2	.	11	CSAVGEGIQYF	TGCAGTGCAGTCGGGGAGGGCATTCAGTACTTC
TRBV5-6	TRBJ1-3	.	.	14	CASSGRGVGNTIYF	TGTGCCAGCAGCGGGCGGGGGGTCGGAAACACCATATATTTT
TRBV5-1	TRBJ2-3	.	few	14	CASSLPSGTDTQYF	TGCGCCAGCAGCTTGCCAAGCGGCACAGATACGCAGTATTTT
TRBV7-3	TRBJ1-2	TRBD1	.	14	CASSLGQGDYGYTF	TGTGCCAGCAGCTTAGGTCAGGGGGACTATGGCTACACCTTC
TRBV11-3	TRBJ1-2	TRBD1	few	13	CASSSDRGVGYTF	TGTGCCAGCAGCTCGGACAGGGGGGTTGGCTACACCTTC
TRBV15	TRBJ2-7	TRBD1	.	14	CATSPGDREYEQYF	TGTGCCACCAGCCCCGGGGACAGGGAGTACGAGCAGTACTTC
TRBV15	TRBJ1-2	.	.	15	CATSRDHRHNYGYTF	TGTGCCACCAGCAGAGATCACAGACACAACTATGGCTACACCTTC
TRBV5-4	TRBJ2-5	TRBD2	.	15	CASSLTGGGGETQYF	TGTGCCAGCAGCTTAACGGGAGGAGGTGGGGAGACCCAGTACTTC
TRBV5-1	TRBJ2-2	TRBD1	few	15	CASSSGQTNTGELFF	TGCGCCAGCAGCTCGGGACAGACGAACACCGGGGAGCTGTTTTTT
TRBV18	TRBJ2-3	.	.	16	CASSPRQQGGTDTQYF	TGTGCCAGCTCACCACGACAACAGGGAGGCACAGATACGCAGTATTTT
TRBV12-5	TRBJ2-7	.	.	17	CASGSPKREARYYEQYF	TGTGCTAGTGGTTCGCCAAAGAGGGAGGCTAGGTACTACGAGCAGTACTTC
TRBV9	TRBJ2-3	.	.	13	CASSVRGGDTQYF	TGTGCCAGCAGCGTAAGAGGGGGAGATACGCAGTATTTT
TRBV5-1	TRBJ2-1	.	few	14	CASSLVQPYNEQFF	TGCGCCAGCAGCCTAGTCCAACCCTACAATGAGCAGTTCTTC
TRBV9	TRBJ2-5	.	.	14	CASSFGLSQETQYF	TGTGCCAGCAGCTTTGGACTGTCACAAGAGACCCAGTACTTC
TRBV19	TRBJ1-2	TRBD1	few	14	CASSPDRGVYGYTF	TGTGCCAGTAGTCCGGACAGGGGCGTCTATGGCTACACCTTC
TRBV30	TRBJ1-5	TRBD1	.	13	CAWGTGDGQPQHF	TGTGCCTGGGGGACAGGGGATGGTCAGCCCCAGCATTTT
TRBV5-1	TRBJ2-2	.	.	15	CASSLGQGTTGELFF	TGCGCCAGCAGCTTGGGGCAGGGGACGACCGGGGAGCTGTTTTTT
TRBV29-1	TRBJ2-2	TRBD2	few	15	CSAELAGGVTGELFF	TGCAGCGCCGAGCTAGCGGGAGGTGTCACCGGGGAGCTGTTTTTT
TRBV7-9	TRBJ1-6	TRBD1	.	15	CASSPGTAGNSPLHF	TGTGCCAGCAGCCCCGGGACAGCTGGGAATTCACCCCTCCACTTT
TRBV2	TRBJ1-1	.	few	14	CASSSSGRNTEAFF	TGTGCCAGCAGTTCCTCCGGGAGAAACACTGAAGCTTTCTTT
TRBV4-2	TRBJ2-5	TRBD1	once	14	CASSPKTGSETQYF	TGTGCCAGCAGCCCAAAGACAGGGTCAGAGACCCAGTACTTC
TRBV29-1	TRBJ1-1	.	few	13	CSAEGHPNTEAFF	TGCAGCGCTGAAGGACACCCGAACACTGAAGCTTTCTTT
TRBV7-9	TRBJ1-2	.	.	14	CASSLQGVDYGYTF	TGTGCCAGCAGCTTACAGGGTGTAGACTATGGCTACACCTTC
TRBV30	TRBJ1-2	TRBD1	few	13	CAFSTGLSYGYTF	TGTGCCTTCTCGACAGGGCTGAGTTATGGCTACACCTTC